The source of this TCR beta chain is a study of CD8 T cells in ankylosing spondylitis. Whole-study results and caveats: Disease-linked clones were found to be CD8+ and relatively rare in peripheral blood.

As concerns this clonotype: Its cognate antigen is unknown.

Germline CDR1 and CDR2: SQVTM and ANQGSEA. The germline V and J ends were trimmed by 3 bases and 12 bases, with 17 bases remaining between them. This CDR3 region has 12 residues. Libraries for TCR beta were made by quantitative 5'-RACE with molecular barcodes. TCRdb reanalysed the 5' RACE reads using MiXCR and keeps one entry per CDR3 protein. This sample has approximately 220,000 distinct CDR3 sequences; around 24% occur once, and the top ten carry about 7%. The chain carries TRBV29-1 and TRBJ1-2; no clear D gene. The sequenced material came from blood, either unsorted or a sorted T cell fraction (not recorded which). This receptor was obtained from a male donor with ankylosing spondylitis or in good health (not recorded which). The CDR3 loop is CSVDGSQALHTF. Written as DNA, the CDR3 is TGCAGCGTTGATGGGAGTCAGGCGCTCCACACCTTC. Full variable domain (rest looked up from reference TRBV29-1 and TRBJ1-2): SAVISQKPSRDICQRGTSLTIQCQVDSQVTMMFWYRQQPGQSLTLIATANQGSEATYESGFVIDKFPISRPNLTFSTLTVSNMSPEDSSIYLCSVDGSQALHTFGSGTRLTVV.